This T cell receptor (beta chain) originates from a study of blood T cell repertoires in COVID-19. Study-wide context: Collection of acute and convalescent COVID-19 samples took place in the United States, Italy and Spain. The analysed material was cDNA or gDNA that came from T cells, B-cell-depleted T cells, or PBMCs.

In the original workflow: Nucleated cell counts were estimated from reference gene primer amplification. The table came from immunoSEQ multiplex PCR; TCRdb's copy has only in-frame clones and leaves some out. V and J calls and clone size are copied from that table; D and trimming were computed from the DNA. Of around 140,000 clones listed, 70% to 85% were seen once; the top ten hold 10%. Trimming cost V 3 bases and J 1 base; bases outside gene matches: 5. Germline lookup yields CDR1 DFQATT and CDR2 SNEGSKA (reference sequence). CDR3 length equals 14 residues. The source material was peripheral blood. The chain has TRBV20-1 and TRBJ2-5, with 7 bases fitting TRBD1. The sequence was obtained from a man aged 55 to 70 with active or convalescent COVID-19. The CDR3 loop is CSASPGTVQETQYF. The CDR3 DNA reads as TGCAGTGCTAGTCCTGGGACAGTCCAAGAGACCCAGTACTTC.